The 17 T cell receptor beta chains below come from one sample, sequenced in a study of beta chain features in type 1 diabetes. Of the isolated RNA, all was reverse transcribed, and so the sequenced material was expressed TCRB transcripts. Sequenced by immunoSEQ multiplex PCR; TCRdb stores in-frame clones only, minus some. The table has around 450,000 clones, approximately 10% seen once; the top ten hold over 0.035%. Source material: naive CD4+ T cells from blood. These TCRs come from a woman under 30 in good health.

The rearrangement joins TRBV4-1 to TRBJ2-3, with 11 bases fitting TRBD1. The CDR3 length is 18 residues. CDR1 is MGHRA and CDR2 is YSYEKL in the germline V gene. V shed 0 bases and J 3 bases; nucleotides not matched to a gene: 8. The CDR3 reads CASSQDPGQGGWTDTQYF. The CDR3 DNA is TGCGCCAGCAGCCAAGATCCGGGACAGGGGGGTTGGACAGATACGCAGTATTTT.

This clone came up a few times. This sample also contains other DNA sequences that code for the same CDR3. V and J are TRBV20-1 and TRBJ1-2; no definite D call. This CDR3 spans 11 amino acids. In germline, CDR1 is DFQATT, CDR2 SNEGSKA (reference sequence). The V gene lost 3 bases and the J gene lost 4 bases, with 6 bases spanning the gap. The CDR3 protein is CSARGSYGYTF. The CDR3 DNA reads TGCAGTGCTAGGGGGAGCTATGGCTACACCTTC.

The chain uses TRBV7-8 and TRBJ1-1, with 7 bases identical to TRBD1. V was clipped by 5 bases and J by 7 bases; unmatched bases: 7. The CDR3 loop spans 13 amino acids. Germline CDR1 SGHVS, CDR2 FQNEAQ. CDR3 bases: TGTGCCAGCAGCACAGGGACAGCCCGTGAAGCTTTCTTT. Translation gives CASSTGTAREAFF. Together with reference TRBV7-8 and TRBJ1-1, the CDR3 gives the full variable domain: GAGVSQSPRYKVAKRGQDVALRCDPISGHVSLFWYQQALGQGPEFLTYFQNEAQLDKSGLPSDRFFAERPEGSVSTLKIQRTQQEDSAVYLCASSTGTAREAFFGQGTRLTVV.

The chain has TRBV2 and TRBJ1-1; D is undetermined. Germline V gene lookup returns CDR1 SNHLY and CDR2 FYNNEI. The CDR3 has 10 residues. Trimming removed 8 bases from V and 0 bases from J, with 1 base in between. The CDR3 reads CASLNTEAFF. CDR3 sequence (DNA): TGTGCCAGCCTGAACACTGAAGCTTTCTTT.

This clone turned up a few times. The CDR3 DNA sequence: TGCGCCAGCAAGCCGGGGCCAAGCAACTATGGCTACACCTTC. Residues: CASKPGPSNYGYTF. The J gene is TRBJ1-2, the V gene TRBV5-1; weak D call: TRBD1 (5 bases). Per germline, CDR1 SGHRS and CDR2 YFSETQ. Trimming removed 6 bases from V and 2 bases from J, with 14 bases in between. CDR3 length: 14 residues.

Turning to this clone: Compared with germline, one end of the junction differs, possibly owing to a read error. The chain combines TRBV18 with TRBJ2-5, with D unresolved. The CDR3 covers 14 residues. The germline gives CDR1 KGHSH, CDR2 LQKENI. The chain's CDR3 is CASSPQARPETQYF. The CDR3 region has the DNA TGTGCCAGCTCCCCACAAGCGAGGCCCGAGACCCAGTACTTC.

In this sample, this clone turned up many times. The chain combines TRBV30 with TRBJ2-1; 10 bases map to TRBD1. CDR1 is GTSNPN, CDR2 SVGIG, per germline (reference sequence). J gave up 10 bases and V 3 bases, and 6 bases lay outside the gene matches. The CDR3 length is 13 residues. The CDR3 protein is CAWSRDRGVEQFF. For the CDR3, the DNA is TGTGCCTGGAGCCGGGACAGGGGTGTGGAGCAGTTCTTC.

This rearrangement joins TRBV6-6 to TRBJ2-2, with a possible D match to TRBD1 (6 bases). The CDR3 sequence is 15 residues long. Germline lookup yields CDR1 MNHNY and CDR2 SVGAGI (reference sequence). V was shortened by 6 bases and J by 4 bases, with 15 bases between the two germline ends. The CDR3 is CASRLNRELTGELFF. For the CDR3, the DNA is TGTGCCAGCAGACTAAACAGGGAACTCACCGGGGAGCTGTTTTTT.

The chain uses TRBV2 and TRBJ2-1; D assignment may be TRBD1 or TRBD2 (5 bases each). With 1 base removed from V and 9 bases from J, the gap between germline ends came to 22 bases. Looked up from germline, CDR1 is SNHLY and CDR2 is FYNNEI. This CDR3 region has 17 residues. CDR3 region: CASSEGVGTPTYVEQFF. CDR3 in DNA: TGTGCCAGCAGTGAAGGGGTTGGGACCCCGACCTACGTTGAGCAGTTCTTC.

The rearrangement joins TRBV6-5 to TRBJ2-1; unclear D gene. The CDR3 consists of 15 residues. Deletions cut 0 bases from V and 9 bases from J, with 15 bases between. The germline CDR1 and CDR2 sequences are MNHEY and SVGAGI. CDR3 in amino acids: CASSYSIFGQLEQFF. CDR3 in DNA: TGTGCCAGCAGTTACTCGATTTTCGGGCAACTTGAGCAGTTCTTC.

This clone was found a few times. The chain combines TRBV6-5 with TRBJ2-1; weak D call: TRBD1 (6 bases). Germline loops: CDR1 MNHEY, CDR2 SVGAGI. The CDR3 has 15 residues. Trimming pared 4 bases from V and 7 bases from J, leaving 17 bases between. The CDR3 is CASSSDRSWGNEQFF. The CDR3 DNA follows: TGTGCCAGCAGTTCCGACAGGTCCTGGGGGAATGAGCAGTTCTTC.

This clone was detected only a few times. This chain joins TRBV18 and TRBJ2-1, with a possible D match to TRBD1 (5 bases). Germline V CDR1 and CDR2: KGHSH, LQKENI. The V and J ends lost 3 bases and 10 bases respectively, with 7 bases between them. The CDR3 loop spans 11 amino acids. CDR3 amino acids: CASSPRTEQFF. As DNA, the CDR3 is TGTGCCAGCTCACCGCGGACAGAGCAGTTCTTC.

This CDR3 is CASSAGTGDRGYTF. DNA for the CDR3: TGTGCCAGCAGCGCCGGGACAGGGGACAGGGGCTACACCTTC. This chain connects TRBV9 to TRBJ1-2; 10 bases match TRBD1. V lost 3 bases to trimming and J lost 8 bases; unmatched junction nucleotides: 7. The CDR3 is 14 residues long. Germline V gene sequence: CDR1 SGDLS, CDR2 YYNGEE.

This chain joins TRBV7-9 and TRBJ2-4, with a possible D match to TRBD2 (5 bases). Trimming took off 5 bases at V and 0 bases at J, with 14 bases between the two ends. The CDR3 totals 16 residues. Germline CDR1 reads SEHNR; CDR2 reads FQNEAQ (reference sequence). The CDR3 protein is CASSGLRGLAKNIQYF. The CDR3 nucleotides read TGTGCCAGCAGCGGTCTTCGCGGACTAGCCAAAAACATTCAGTACTTC. Filled out from reference TRBV7-9 and TRBJ2-4, the complete variable domain reads DTGVSQNPRHKITKRGQNVTFRCDPISEHNRLYWYRQTLGQGPEFLTYFQNEAQLEKSRLLSDRFSAERPKGSFSTLEIQRTEQGDSAMYLCASSGLRGLAKNIQYFGAGTRLSVL.

This clone was detected only a few times. This chain joins TRBV5-4 and TRBJ2-7, with D maybe TRBD1 (5 bases). The germline V gene has CDR1 SGHNT and CDR2 YYREEE (reference sequence). CDR3 length: 15 residues. Trimming removed 0 bases at V and 3 bases at J, with 13 bases between. The CDR3 loop is CASSLGPGSIYEQYF. In nucleotides, the CDR3 is TGTGCCAGCAGCTTGGGACCAGGGTCGATCTACGAGCAGTACTTC.

This sequence joins TRBV18 and TRBJ1-3; 8 nucleotides align to TRBD1. The CDR3 totals 15 residues. V lost 4 bases, J lost 0 bases, and 2 bases stayed unmatched. CDR1 is KGHSH, CDR2 LQKENI, per germline. The CDR3, as DNA: TGTGCCAGCTCACGGGACAGGCCCTCTGGAAACACCATATATTTT. It encodes CASSRDRPSGNTIYF.

The sample holds a few counts of this clone. V gene TRBV19 combines with J gene TRBJ2-3; either TRBD1 or TRBD2 may supply D (5 bases each). CDR1 is LNHDA, CDR2 SQIVND, per germline (reference sequence). The CDR3 length is 15 residues. The V gene lost 3 bases and the J gene lost 4 bases, with 14 bases spanning the gap. The CDR3 sequence is CASSMGLARADTQYF. CDR3 coding DNA: TGTGCCAGTAGTATGGGGCTAGCCCGGGCAGATACGCAGTATTTT. The whole variable domain, remainder taken from reference TRBV19 and TRBJ2-3, is DGGITQSPKYLFRKEGQNVTLSCEQNLNHDAMYWYRQDPGQGLRLIYYSQIVNDFQKGDIAEGYSVSREKKESFPLTVTSAQKNPTAFYLCASSMGLARADTQYFGPGTRLTVL.